The following is a T cell receptor (beta chain) sequence with its context. The assay was immunoSEQ multiplex PCR, and TCRdb's table has in-frame clones only and misses some. This sample yields about 33,000 clones, of which about 86% are seen a single time; under 2% belongs to the top ten. This specimen comes from a study of Siglec-9 on CD8 T cells in melanoma. In germline, CDR1 is PRHDT, CDR2 FYEKMQ (reference sequence). This CDR3 comprises 13 residues. Trimming cost V 2 bases and J 8 bases, with 12 bases left between them. The chain joins TRBV13 to TRBJ1-2, with no clear D. This clonotype originated in a human donor in good health. The sequenced sample consisted of Siglec-9- CD8+ T cells sorted from blood. Written as DNA, the CDR3 is TGTGCCAGCAGCTTATCGGGGTTGTGGGGCTACACCTTC. Translation: CASSLSGLWGYTF.